This T cell receptor (beta chain) was retrieved from a study of shared clonotypes between healthy human individuals. Healthy HIV-negative adults with no recent acute infections or vaccinations were recruited as donors. Profiling relied on immunoSEQ multiplex PCR, and the TCRdb table lists in-frame clones only, not all of them. This sample yields over a million clones, of which more than 75% are seen a single time; 0.5% to 0.65% belongs to the top ten. The CDR3 has 16 amino acids. V gave up 4 bases and J gave up 0 bases, with 11 bases separating them. Germline V gene lookup returns CDR1 SGHDT and CDR2 YYEEEE.

This clonotype was sampled from a man younger than 35 in good health. Some clones in this sample may be carry-over from other donors' samples. The specimen was memory CD4+ T cells from PBMCs. Described subset: CD45RA-negative fraction. The chain joins TRBV5-6 to TRBJ2-6; D call uncertain. The CDR3 protein is CASSLGLTSGANVLTF. DNA of the CDR3: TGTGCCAGCAGCCTGGGCCTGACCTCTGGGGCCAACGTCCTGACTTTC.